These T cell receptor beta chains were read from a single sample in a study of vaccination effects on CD4 cells after COVID-19. Clones were read by immunoSEQ multiplex PCR, and TCRdb kept only the in-frame ones, dropping some. The profile shows tens of thousands of clones, roughly 71% of them singletons. No antigen has been assigned to these receptors. Sequencing used CD4+ T cells from PBMCs cultured with SARS-CoV-2 spike peptides, obtained before COVID-19 vaccination. These receptor sequences come from a human donor who had a prior SARS-CoV-2 infection. Each CDR3 is given with its conserved first and last residue. D genes are given only for firm matches. Size is omitted from some rows. Given values are once, few, many or a class for expanded clones.

TRBD1	TRBV5-1	TRBJ1-2	NA	CASSLGGTANYGYTF
NA	TRBV2	TRBJ2-2	NA	CASRRTYRAVDTGELFF
TRBD1	TRBV9	TRBJ2-7	few	CASSAGTGWQYEQYF
NA	TRBV5-1	TRBJ2-3	NA	CASSLYRDMATDTQYF
NA	TRBV7-9	TRBJ2-5	NA	CASSLMGSGETQYF
TRBD1	TRBV10-1	TRBJ2-2	NA	CARPNRGSYTGELFF
NA	TRBV20-1	TRBJ1-4	few	CSASQGGNEKLFF
NA	TRBV10-1	TRBJ1-1	NA	CASKGRSGTEAFF
TRBD2	TRBV7-2	TRBJ2-1	NA	CASRAGLAGVYEQFF
TRBD1	TRBV10-3	TRBJ1-5	NA	CAISGQGRNQPQHF
NA	TRBV5-1	TRBJ2-1	NA	CASSLWQGGNEQFF
NA	TRBV7-6	TRBJ1-5	NA	CASSPSPNSNQPQHF
NA	TRBV19	TRBJ2-3	few	CASSIDRRLEGDTQYF
NA	TRBV7-9	TRBJ2-7	NA	CASSLETGTHYEQYF
NA	TRBV30	TRBJ2-2	NA	CAWEVGGELFF
TRBD1	TRBV3-1/TRBV3-2	TRBJ1-4	once	CASSQAWTGGNEKLFF
NA	TRBV5-4	TRBJ1-4	NA	CASSSQGGREKLFF
NA	TRBV7-2	TRBJ1-5	NA	CASSLVWGASNQPQHF
NA	TRBV6-6	TRBJ1-5	once	CASSSSGSNQPQHF
NA	TRBV5-1	TRBJ1-6	many	CASSLSSDSPLHF
NA	TRBV20-1	TRBJ2-3	NA	CSASFYGTTSTDTQYF
NA	TRBV6-5	TRBJ1-1	NA	CASSNSRGRITFF
NA	TRBV20-1	TRBJ2-3	NA	CSASAGSADTQYF
NA	TRBV11-2	TRBJ2-2	NA	CASSLDVRVDTGELFF
NA	TRBV11-1	TRBJ2-1	NA	CASSRLLARVEQFF
NA	TRBV4-2	TRBJ2-2	few	CASSQEGRDTGELFF
NA	TRBV6-6	TRBJ2-3	NA	CASSYRDTTDTQYF
NA	TRBV9	TRBJ2-7	NA	CASSAGTHAYEQYF
NA	TRBV7-2	TRBJ1-2	NA	CASSLFEGTGNYGYTF
TRBD2	TRBV7-8	TRBJ2-1	few	CASSSGGGAGSYNEQFF
NA	TRBV6-5	TRBJ1-2	few	CASSYDFQGYGYTF
NA	TRBV6-6	TRBJ1-3	NA	CASSYATGSGNTIYF
NA	TRBV4-1	TRBJ1-1	NA	CASSLQILSTEAFF
TRBD1	TRBV4-3	TRBJ1-3	NA	CASSQDQDRNTIYF
NA	TRBV9	TRBJ2-2	NA	CASSRRGELFF
NA	TRBV12-3/TRBV12-4	TRBJ1-4	NA	CASSLALGGRLFF
NA	TRBV7-8	TRBJ2-1	NA	CASSRSGEQFF
NA	TRBV3-1/TRBV3-2	TRBJ1-1	NA	CASSQIFLTEAFF
NA	TRBV7-2	TRBJ2-1	NA	CASSASIDNEQFF
NA	TRBV7-2	TRBJ1-6	NA	CASSLVEYSPLHF
TRBD1	TRBV9	TRBJ2-2	NA	CASSGQGSTGELFF
NA	TRBV2	TRBJ2-7	few	CASSEERDEQYF
NA	TRBV10-3	TRBJ2-1	NA	CAIKQNAGDEQFF
TRBD1	TRBV4-1	TRBJ1-6	once	CASSLGGGNSPLHF
NA	TRBV2	TRBJ2-1	NA	CASSSLLAHEQFF
NA	TRBV12-3/TRBV12-4	TRBJ1-5	NA	CASSLAGDQPQHF
TRBD1	TRBV6-5	TRBJ1-5	NA	CASRDRLYSNQPQHF
NA	TRBV7-3	TRBJ1-1	NA	CASSLRIDTEAFF
NA	TRBV19	TRBJ2-7	once	CASSIPGGQGGWSYEQYF
NA	TRBV5-1	TRBJ1-2	NA	CASSFSGDGYTF
TRBD2	TRBV5-1	TRBJ2-5	NA	CASSLASGGQETQYF
TRBD2	TRBV27	TRBJ2-7	NA	CASSLSGLAGAMEEQYF
NA	TRBV11-2	TRBJ1-1	NA	CASSLFRGMNTEAFF
TRBD1	TRBV5-1	TRBJ2-7	NA	CASSQGTGEGEQYF
TRBD2	TRBV24-1	TRBJ2-7	NA	CATSDWAGTKYEQYF
TRBD2	TRBV25-1	TRBJ2-3	NA	CASSEQLAGYTDTQYF
NA	TRBV3-1/TRBV3-2	TRBJ2-2	NA	CASSLKYGGDTGELFF
NA	TRBV9	TRBJ1-6	NA	CASSVAPDSPLHF
NA	TRBV4-2	TRBJ1-5	NA	CASSQGPGLSQPQHF
NA	TRBV12-3/TRBV12-4	TRBJ1-2	few	CASSMLVGVGYTF